These 12 T cell receptor beta chains share one sample of origin, sequenced in a study of T cells in Graves' hyperthyroidism and ophthalmopathy (dated by TCRdb to about 2019). Library construction relied on multiplex PCR. The sequencer listed for this sample is Illumina HiSeq 2000. TCR beta CDR3 regions were amplified from RNA transcripts. The TCR CDR3 was subjected to a first round of RT-PCR using the HTBI primer set and the Qiagen OneStep RT-PCR kit. TCRdb reworked the public reads: Q25 trimming with fastp, MiXCR clone assembly, productive beta chains retained. All rows with the same CDR3 protein become a single entry with the most common DNA and genes. The sample contains 500,000 to 550,000 distinct CDR3 sequences, 20% to 25% of them found a single time. Around 27% of the sample lies in the top ten. Material: blood. These receptors all stem from a man aged 18 to 30 with Graves' hyperthyroidism.

In its sample, this clonotype was seen many times. A junction end diverges from the germline sequence, so it may reflect a read error. The chain joins TRBV6-1 to TRBJ1-2; D not resolved. The CDR3 sequence is 12 residues long. The V gene's germline CDR1 is MNHNS and CDR2 SASEGT. The CDR3 spells CASSEAGNGYTF. The CDR3 coding sequence is TGTGCCAGCAGTGAAGCGGGGAATGGCTACACTTTC.

V usage is TRBV27 and J usage is TRBJ1-2, with TRBD1 identical over 9 bases. The junction had 3 bases not matched to a gene; V was cut back by 0 bases and J by 4 bases. Germline lookup yields CDR1 MNHEY and CDR2 SMNVEV (reference sequence). There are 15 residues in the CDR3. The CDR3, as DNA: TGTGCCAGCAGTTTATCTACAGGGGGCACCTATGGCTACACCTTC. Protein product: CASSLSTGGTYGYTF.

This clonotype was seen many times. Written as DNA, the CDR3 is TGCAGTGTACCGTCTATAATTGGACGCGGACTGAGTGGGATCCAAGAGACCCAGTACTTC. As protein: CSVPSIIGRGLSGIQETQYF. V usage is TRBV20-1 and J usage is TRBJ2-5; weak D call: TRBD2 (5 bases). CDR1 DFQATT and CDR2 SNEGSKA come from the germline V gene (reference sequence). Trimming shortened V by 7 bases and J by 1 base, and 34 bases separated the two germline ends. The CDR3 has 20 residues.

This clonotype was detected ten times or more. The chain recombines TRBV6-5 with TRBJ1-1; the D gene is possibly TRBD1 (5 bases). The germline V and J ends were trimmed by 2 bases and 5 bases, with 18 bases remaining between them. The CDR3 runs to 16 residues. CDR1 is MNHEY, CDR2 SVGAGI, per germline. Written as DNA, the CDR3 is TGTGCCAGCAGTTACGGAGTCCAACAGGCGGGGACTGAAGCTTTCTTT. It is translated as CASSYGVQQAGTEAFF.

The genes are TRBV4-1 and TRBJ1-4; D not resolved. The germline gives CDR1 MGHRA, CDR2 YSYEKL. V lost 1 base and J lost 4, with 13 bases in between. The CDR3 contains 16 residues. This CDR3 reads CASSQGWGVFNEKLFF. The CDR3 DNA reads TGCGCCAGCAGCCAAGGTTGGGGTGTGTTTAATGAAAAACTGTTTTTT.

This clonotype was seen more than once but under ten times. The genes are TRBV28 and TRBJ1-5, with D possibly TRBD1 on 6 matching bases. V shed 6 bases and J shed 7 bases, with 16 bases lying between them. The CDR3 has 14 amino acids. Germline V gene data show CDR1 as MDHEN and CDR2 as SYDVKM. The CDR3 sequence: CASRVDRPPQPQHF. The CDR3, as DNA: TGTGCCAGCAGGGTAGACAGGCCCCCGCAGCCCCAGCATTTT.

V gene TRBV5-1 combines with J gene TRBJ1-1; D is unclear. Germline V gene data show CDR1 as SGHRS and CDR2 as YFSETQ. Trimming left V 3 bases short and J 0 bases short, with 15 bases between. The CDR3 runs 16 residues. CDR3 nucleotides: TGCGCCAGCAGCTGGGAACCCGGACGGATGAACACTGAAGCTTTCTTT. This encodes CASSWEPGRMNTEAFF. Full variable domain (missing parts from reference TRBV5-1 and TRBJ1-1): KAGVTQTPRYLIKTRGQQVTLSCSPISGHRSVSWYQQTPGQGLQFLFEYFSETQRNKGNFPGRFSGRQFSNSRSEMNVSTLELGDSALYLCASSWEPGRMNTEAFFGQGTRLTVV.

The chain recombines TRBV30 with TRBJ1-4; D is perhaps TRBD1 (5 bases). The germline V gene encodes CDR1 GTSNPN and CDR2 SVGIG (reference sequence). Trimming removed 2 bases at V and 2 bases at J, with 6 bases between. There are 13 residues in the CDR3. CDR3 residues: CAWSRGTNEKLFF. CDR3 sequence (DNA): TGTGCCTGGAGTCGGGGGACTAATGAAAAACTGTTTTTT.

For this clonotype: Because it lacks the conserved phenylalanine or tryptophan at the end, this CDR3 is likely a read error. V and J are TRBV7-9 and TRBJ1-3; TRBD1 is a possible D gene (6 bases). Trimming pared 6 bases from V and 0 bases from J, leaving 12 bases between. This CDR3 has 15 amino acids. In germline, CDR1 is SEHNR, CDR2 FQNEAQ (reference sequence). The CDR3 DNA reads TGTGCCAGCAGGGGACACGCCAACTCTGGAAACACCATATATTAT. It specifies CASRGHANSGNTIYY.

The table lists this clonotype with a few counts. The chain employs TRBV9 and TRBJ2-7; the D gene is possibly TRBD2 (6 bases). The CDR3 totals 13 residues. CDR1 and CDR2 (germline): SGDLS, YYNGEE. V was pared by 0 bases and J by 5 bases, with 9 bases between. Here the CDR3 DNA reads TGTGCCAGCAGCGTAGTGGAGGGCCACGAGCAGTACTTC. Protein sequence: CASSVVEGHEQYF.

The chain carries TRBV12-3 or TRBV12-4 and TRBJ2-3; 7 bases agree with TRBD1. This CDR3 spans 14 amino acids. Trimming removed 4 bases from V and 1 base from J; junction bases left unmatched: 2. In DNA form, the CDR3 reads TGTGCCAGCAGTTCGCAGGGGGGCACAGATACGCAGTATTTT. Protein product: CASSSQGGTDTQYF.

This clonotype was observed at least ten times. The V gene is TRBV10-3, the J gene TRBJ2-7; 11 positions match TRBD1. The CDR3 runs to 14 residues. Germline assignment: CDR1 ENHRY and CDR2 SYGVKD. The V and J ends lost 6 bases and 2 bases, in that order; junction bases with no gene match: 3. CDR3 coding DNA: TGTGCCATCAGGCCGGGACAGGGGGCCTACGAGCAGTACTTC. Translation gives CAIRPGQGAYEQYF.